This T cell receptor beta chain derives from a study of cytomegalovirus exposure and HLA in healthy donors. Findings and limits, study-wide: The likely origin of a cluster of highly shared sequence variants was a sequencing artifact. Accurate prediction of HLA-A and HLA-B alleles (for most subjects) was reportedly achieved from TCR beta sequences.

The CDR3 covers 17 residues. Germline loops: CDR1 SGHRS, CDR2 YFSETQ. The germline V and J ends were trimmed by 0 bases and 1 base, with 13 bases remaining between them. In the PCR, 60 Vbeta and 13 Jbeta primers were used. Sequencing was performed with immunoSEQ multiplex PCR; in TCRdb, only in-frame clones are kept and a portion is missing. The data contain approximately 150,000 clones, 77% of them seen just once; the ten biggest clones take up under 2%. Of note for this clone: Its antigen is not known.

V gene TRBV5-1 combines with J gene TRBJ2-2; weak D call: TRBD2 (6 bases). This receptor was taken from a female donor in good health and CMV-seronegative. Sample: PBMCs. CDR3 in amino acids: CASSLDPSVVNTGELFF. The CDR3 region has the DNA TGCGCCAGCAGCTTGGACCCTAGCGTGGTGAACACCGGGGAGCTGTTTTTT.